This record concerns one TCR beta chain sequence. The target antigen is unknown. This sample is part of a study of shared clonotypes between healthy human individuals. Study-level background: Each donor's CD8 memory used one plate, CD8 naive two, each CD4 subset three. Regarding the study as a whole: Sharing across a few donors was seen in 4.5% to 6.5% of naive CD4 clonotypes.

The authors ran the assay at deep level. Sequencing used immunoSEQ multiplex PCR; TCRdb keeps in-frame clones, though not all of them. The sample includes approximately 2.3 million clones, roughly 93% of them seen just once. A CD45RA-negative memory subset and a CD45RA+ naive subset were separated from the CD4+ cells. With V trimmed by 3 bases and J by 2 bases, 13 bases remained unmatched. This CDR3 contains 19 residues. Germline V gene data show CDR1 as SGHRS and CDR2 as YFSETQ. This clonotype was obtained from a man younger than 35 in good health. Some clones in this sample may be carry-over from other donors' samples. The material sequenced was naive CD4+ T cells from PBMCs. Subset in this sample: CD45RA+ positively selected. This chain connects TRBV5-1 to TRBJ2-6; 8 bases match TRBD1. The CDR3 sequence: CASSSHRDRKSPGANVLTF. The CDR3 bases are TGCGCCAGCAGCTCCCACCGGGACAGGAAAAGCCCTGGGGCCAACGTCCTGACTTTC.